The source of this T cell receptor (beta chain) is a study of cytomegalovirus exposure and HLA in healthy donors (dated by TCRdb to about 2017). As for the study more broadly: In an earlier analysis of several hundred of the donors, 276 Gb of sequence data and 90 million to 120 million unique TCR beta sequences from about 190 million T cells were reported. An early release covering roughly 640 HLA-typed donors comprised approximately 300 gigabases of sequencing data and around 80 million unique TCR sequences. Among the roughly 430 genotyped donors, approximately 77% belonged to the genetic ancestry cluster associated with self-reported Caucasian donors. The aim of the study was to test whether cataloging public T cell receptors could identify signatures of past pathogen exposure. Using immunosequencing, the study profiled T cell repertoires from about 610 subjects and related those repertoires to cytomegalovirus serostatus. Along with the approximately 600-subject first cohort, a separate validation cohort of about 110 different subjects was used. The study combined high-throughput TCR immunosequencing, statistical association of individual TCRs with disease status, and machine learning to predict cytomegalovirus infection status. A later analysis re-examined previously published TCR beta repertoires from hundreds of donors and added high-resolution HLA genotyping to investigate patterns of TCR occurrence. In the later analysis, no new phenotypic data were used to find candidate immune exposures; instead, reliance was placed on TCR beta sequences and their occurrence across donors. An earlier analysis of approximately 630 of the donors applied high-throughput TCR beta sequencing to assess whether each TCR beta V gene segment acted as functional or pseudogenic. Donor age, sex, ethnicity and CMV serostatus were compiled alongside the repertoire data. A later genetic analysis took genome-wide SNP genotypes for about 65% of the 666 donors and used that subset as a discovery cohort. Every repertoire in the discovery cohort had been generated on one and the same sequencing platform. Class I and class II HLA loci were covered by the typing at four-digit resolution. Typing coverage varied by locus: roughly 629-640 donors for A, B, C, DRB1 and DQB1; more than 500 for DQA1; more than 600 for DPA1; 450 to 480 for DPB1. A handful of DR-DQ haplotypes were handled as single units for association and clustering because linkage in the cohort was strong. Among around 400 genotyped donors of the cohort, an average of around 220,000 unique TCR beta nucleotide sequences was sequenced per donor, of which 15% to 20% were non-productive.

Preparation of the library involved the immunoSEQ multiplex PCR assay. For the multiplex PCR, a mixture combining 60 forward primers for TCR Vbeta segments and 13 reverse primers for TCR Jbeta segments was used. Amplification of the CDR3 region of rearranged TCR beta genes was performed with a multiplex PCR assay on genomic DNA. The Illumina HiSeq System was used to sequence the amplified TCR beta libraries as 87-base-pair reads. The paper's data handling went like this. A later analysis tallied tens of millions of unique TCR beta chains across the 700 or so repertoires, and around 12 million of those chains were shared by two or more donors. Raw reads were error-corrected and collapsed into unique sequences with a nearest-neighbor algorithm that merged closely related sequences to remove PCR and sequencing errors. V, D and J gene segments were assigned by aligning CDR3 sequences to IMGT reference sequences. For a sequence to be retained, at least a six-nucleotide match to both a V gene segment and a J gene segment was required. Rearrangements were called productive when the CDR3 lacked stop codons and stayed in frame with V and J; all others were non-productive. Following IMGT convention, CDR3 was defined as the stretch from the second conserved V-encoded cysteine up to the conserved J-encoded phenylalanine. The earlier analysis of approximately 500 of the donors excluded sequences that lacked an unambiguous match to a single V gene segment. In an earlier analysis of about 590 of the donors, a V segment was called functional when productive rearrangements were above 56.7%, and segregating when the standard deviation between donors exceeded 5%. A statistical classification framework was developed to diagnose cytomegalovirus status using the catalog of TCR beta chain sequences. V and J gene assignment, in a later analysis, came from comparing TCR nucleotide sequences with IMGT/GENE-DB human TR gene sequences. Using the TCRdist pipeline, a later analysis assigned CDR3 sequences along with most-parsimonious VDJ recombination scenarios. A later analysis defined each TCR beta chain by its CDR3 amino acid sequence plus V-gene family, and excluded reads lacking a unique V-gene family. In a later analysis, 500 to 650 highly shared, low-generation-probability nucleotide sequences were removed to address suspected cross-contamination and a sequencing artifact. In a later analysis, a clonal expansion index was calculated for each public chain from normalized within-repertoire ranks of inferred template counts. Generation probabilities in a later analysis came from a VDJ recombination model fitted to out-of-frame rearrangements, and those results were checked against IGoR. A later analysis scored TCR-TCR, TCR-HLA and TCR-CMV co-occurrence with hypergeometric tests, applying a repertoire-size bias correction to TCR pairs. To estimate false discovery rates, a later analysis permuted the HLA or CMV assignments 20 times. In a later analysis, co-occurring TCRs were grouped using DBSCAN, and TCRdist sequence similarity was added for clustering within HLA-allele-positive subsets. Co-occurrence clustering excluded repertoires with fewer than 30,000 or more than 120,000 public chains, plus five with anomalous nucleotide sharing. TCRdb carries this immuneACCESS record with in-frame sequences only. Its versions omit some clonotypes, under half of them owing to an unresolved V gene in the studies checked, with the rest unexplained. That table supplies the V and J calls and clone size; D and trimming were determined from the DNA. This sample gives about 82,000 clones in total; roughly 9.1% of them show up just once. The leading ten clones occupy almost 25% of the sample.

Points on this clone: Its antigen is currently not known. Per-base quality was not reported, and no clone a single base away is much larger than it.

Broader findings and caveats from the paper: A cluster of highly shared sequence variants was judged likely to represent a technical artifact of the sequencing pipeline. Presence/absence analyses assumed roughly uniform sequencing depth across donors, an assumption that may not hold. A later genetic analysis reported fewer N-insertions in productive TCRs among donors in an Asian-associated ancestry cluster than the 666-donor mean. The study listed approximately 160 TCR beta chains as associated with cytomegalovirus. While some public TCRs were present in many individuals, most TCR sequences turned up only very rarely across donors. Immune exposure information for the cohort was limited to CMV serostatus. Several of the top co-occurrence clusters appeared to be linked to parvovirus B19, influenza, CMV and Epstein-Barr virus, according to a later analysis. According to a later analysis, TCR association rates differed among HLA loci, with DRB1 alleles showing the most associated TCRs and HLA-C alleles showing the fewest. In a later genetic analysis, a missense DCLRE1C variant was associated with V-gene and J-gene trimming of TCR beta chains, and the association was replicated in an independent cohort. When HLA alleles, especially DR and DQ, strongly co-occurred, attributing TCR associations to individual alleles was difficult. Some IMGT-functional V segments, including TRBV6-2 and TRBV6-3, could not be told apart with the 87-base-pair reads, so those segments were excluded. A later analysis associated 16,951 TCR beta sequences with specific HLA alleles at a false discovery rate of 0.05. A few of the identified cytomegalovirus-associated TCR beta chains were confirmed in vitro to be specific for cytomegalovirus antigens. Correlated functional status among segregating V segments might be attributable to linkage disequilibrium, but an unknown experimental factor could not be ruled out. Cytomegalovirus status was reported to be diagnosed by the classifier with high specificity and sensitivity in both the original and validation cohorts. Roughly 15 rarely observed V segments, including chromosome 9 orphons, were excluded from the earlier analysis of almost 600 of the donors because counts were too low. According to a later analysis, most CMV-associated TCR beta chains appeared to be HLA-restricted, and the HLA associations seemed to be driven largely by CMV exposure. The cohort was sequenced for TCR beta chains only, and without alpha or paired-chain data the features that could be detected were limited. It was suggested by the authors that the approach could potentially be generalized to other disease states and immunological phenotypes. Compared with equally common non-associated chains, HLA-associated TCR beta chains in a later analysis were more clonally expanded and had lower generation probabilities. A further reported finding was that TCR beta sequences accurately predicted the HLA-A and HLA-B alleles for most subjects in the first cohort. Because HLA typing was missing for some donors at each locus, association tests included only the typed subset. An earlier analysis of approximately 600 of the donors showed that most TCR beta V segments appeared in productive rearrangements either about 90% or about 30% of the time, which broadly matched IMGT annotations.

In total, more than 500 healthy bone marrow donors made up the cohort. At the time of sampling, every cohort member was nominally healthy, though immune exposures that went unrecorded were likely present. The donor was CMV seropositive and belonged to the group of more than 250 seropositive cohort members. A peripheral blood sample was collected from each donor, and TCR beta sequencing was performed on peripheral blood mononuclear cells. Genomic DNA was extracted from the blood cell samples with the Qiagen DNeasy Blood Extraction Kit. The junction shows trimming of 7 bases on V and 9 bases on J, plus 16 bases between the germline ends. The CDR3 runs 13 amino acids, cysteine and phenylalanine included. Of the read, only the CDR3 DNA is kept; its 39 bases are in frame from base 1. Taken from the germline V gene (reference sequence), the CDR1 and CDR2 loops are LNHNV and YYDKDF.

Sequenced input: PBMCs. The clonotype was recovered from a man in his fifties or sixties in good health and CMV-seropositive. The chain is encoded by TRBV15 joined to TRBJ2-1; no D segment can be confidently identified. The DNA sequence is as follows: TGTGCCACCACCTATTTTCAATCGGGTGAGCAGTTCTTC. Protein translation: CATTYFQSGEQFF. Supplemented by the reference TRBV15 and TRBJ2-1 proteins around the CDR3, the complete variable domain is DAMVIQNPRYQVTQFGKPVTLSCSQTLNHNVMYWYQQKSSQAPKLLFHYYDKDFNNEADTPDNFQSRRPNTSFCFLDIRSPGLGDTAMYLCATTYFQSGEQFFGPGTRLTVL.